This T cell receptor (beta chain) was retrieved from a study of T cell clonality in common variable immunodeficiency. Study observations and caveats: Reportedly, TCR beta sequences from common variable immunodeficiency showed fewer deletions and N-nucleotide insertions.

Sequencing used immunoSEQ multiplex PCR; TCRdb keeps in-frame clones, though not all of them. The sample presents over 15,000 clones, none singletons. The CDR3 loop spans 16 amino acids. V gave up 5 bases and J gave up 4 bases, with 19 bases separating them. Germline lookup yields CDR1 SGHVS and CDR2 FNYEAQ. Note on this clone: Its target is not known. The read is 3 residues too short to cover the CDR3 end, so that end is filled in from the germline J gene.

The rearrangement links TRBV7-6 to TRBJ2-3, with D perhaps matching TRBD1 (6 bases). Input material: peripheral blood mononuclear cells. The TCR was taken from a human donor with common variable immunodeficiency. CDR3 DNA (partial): TGTGCCAGCAGCCGGCCGGGCCGCCAGGGGCCAGATACG. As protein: CASSRPGRQGPDT. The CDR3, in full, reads CASSRPGRQGPDTQYF.